This T cell receptor beta chain was identified in a study of technical replicates of blood from a few donors. Sequencing was performed with immunoSEQ multiplex PCR; in TCRdb, only in-frame clones are kept and a portion is missing. This sample has about 80,000 clones, with 95% to 98% found just once. Germline loops: CDR1 SGHDN, CDR2 FVKESK. There are 16 residues in the CDR3. The V gene end was trimmed by 0 bases and the J gene end by 1 base; junction bases not matched to a gene: 3. V is TRBV14 and J is TRBJ2-5, with TRBD2 identical over 9 bases. The receptor's source is a human donor in good health. The sequencing input was T cells isolated from PBMCs. The CDR3 DNA follows: TGTGCCAGCAGCCAAGAAGGCGGGGGGGTCCAAGAGACCCAGTACTTC. It codes for CASSQEGGGVQETQYF. Full variable domain (remainder filled in from reference TRBV14 and TRBJ2-5): EAGVTQFPSHSVIEKGQTVTLRCDPISGHDNLYWYRRVMGKEIKFLLHFVKESKQDESGMPNNRFLAERTGGTYSTLKVQPAELEDSGVYFCASSQEGGGVQETQYFGPGTRLLVL.